This TCR beta chain was identified in a study of blood T cells in healthy people across ages. General study findings and limits: Strong correlation linked observed beta diversity and percent naive T cells.

This clonotype was seen a few times. Its antigen is as yet unknown. One junction end does not reproduce the germline sequence, and a read error may be involved. A second PCR, run for about 6 to 12 cycles, used a sample-barcoded 5' primer plus a J-beta primer mix. From the 5' RACE reads, TCRdb called clonotypes with MiXCR, one entry per CDR3 protein. The sample lists approximately 2,000,000 distinct CDR3 sequences, 30% to 40% occurring once. The length of the CDR3 is 15 residues. Germline CDR1 and CDR2: LGHNA and YSLEER. The origin of this receptor is a human donor in good health. This chain joins TRBV4-3 and TRBJ2-2; no reliable D call. Sequenced sample: blood. CDR3 in amino acids: CASSQLTANTGELFF. Here the CDR3 DNA reads TGCGCCAGCAGCCAACTTACAGCGAACACCGGTGAGCTGTTTTTT.